This TCR beta chain is from a study of technical replicates of blood from a handful of donors. This clone was seen more than once but under ten times. This table comes from immunoSEQ multiplex PCR, and its TCRdb copy is limited to in-frame clones, with some not included. The sample yields about 85,000 clones, 90% to 95% seen once. The sequence was collected from a human donor in good health. Sample: T cells isolated from PBMCs.

The CDR3 DNA reads as TGTGCCTGGAGTACTGGACTAGGAAGCAATCAGCCCCAGCATTTT. Its protein is CAWSTGLGSNQPQHF. The chain joins TRBV30 to TRBJ1-5, with unresolved D. The germline V gene has CDR1 GTSNPN and CDR2 SVGIG (reference sequence). V lost 2 bases, J lost 1 base, and 12 bases lay in between. The CDR3 covers 15 residues.